This T cell receptor (beta chain) was found in a study of cytomegalovirus exposure and HLA in healthy donors. Trimming left V 5 bases short and J 5 bases short, with 13 bases between. CDR1 MNHNY and CDR2 SVGAGI come from the germline V gene (reference sequence). The CDR3 contains 13 residues. PCR primers comprised 60 Vbeta and 13 Jbeta primers. TCRdb's copy holds only in-frame clones and misses some; the assay was immunoSEQ multiplex PCR. The sample lists around 190,000 clones; approximately 79% were seen once. This receptor was identified in a woman younger than 45 in good health and CMV-seropositive. The sample was PBMCs. The rearrangement uses TRBV6-6 and TRBJ2-7; tentative D call: TRBD1 (6 bases). The CDR3 protein is CASSTGKGNEQYF. The CDR3, as DNA: TGTGCCAGCAGTACAGGGAAAGGAAACGAGCAGTACTTC.